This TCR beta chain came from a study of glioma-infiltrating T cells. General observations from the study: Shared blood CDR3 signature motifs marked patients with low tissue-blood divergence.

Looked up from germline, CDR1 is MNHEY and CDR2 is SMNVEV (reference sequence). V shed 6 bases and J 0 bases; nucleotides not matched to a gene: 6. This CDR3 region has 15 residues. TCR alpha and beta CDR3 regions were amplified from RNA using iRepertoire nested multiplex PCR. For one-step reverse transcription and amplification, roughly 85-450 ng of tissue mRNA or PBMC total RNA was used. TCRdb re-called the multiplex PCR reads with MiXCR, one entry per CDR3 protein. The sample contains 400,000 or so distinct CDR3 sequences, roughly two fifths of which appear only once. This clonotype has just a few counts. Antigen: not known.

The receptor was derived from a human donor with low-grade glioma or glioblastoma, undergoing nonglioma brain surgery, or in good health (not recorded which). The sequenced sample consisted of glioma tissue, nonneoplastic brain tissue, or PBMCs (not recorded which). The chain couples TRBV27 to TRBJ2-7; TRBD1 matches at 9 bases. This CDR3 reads CASRPLTGGSYEQYF. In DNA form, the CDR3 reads TGTGCCAGCAGGCCCCTGACAGGGGGCTCCTACGAGCAGTACTTC.